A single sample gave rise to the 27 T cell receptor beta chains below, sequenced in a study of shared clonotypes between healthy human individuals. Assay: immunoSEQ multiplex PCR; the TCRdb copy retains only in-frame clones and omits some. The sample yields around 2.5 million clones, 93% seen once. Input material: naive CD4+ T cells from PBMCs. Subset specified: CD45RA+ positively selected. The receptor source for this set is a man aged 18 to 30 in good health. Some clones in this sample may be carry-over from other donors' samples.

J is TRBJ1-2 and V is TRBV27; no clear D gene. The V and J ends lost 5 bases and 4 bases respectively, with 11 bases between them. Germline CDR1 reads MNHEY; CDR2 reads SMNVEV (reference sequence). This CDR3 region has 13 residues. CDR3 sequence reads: CASSGGTAYGYTF. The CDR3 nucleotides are TGTGCCAGCAGTGGTGGCACTGCCTATGGCTACACCTTC.

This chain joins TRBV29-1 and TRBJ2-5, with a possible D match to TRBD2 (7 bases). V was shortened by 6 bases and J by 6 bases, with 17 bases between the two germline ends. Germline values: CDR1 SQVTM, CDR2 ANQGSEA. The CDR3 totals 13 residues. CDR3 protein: CSVRGGNRQTQYF. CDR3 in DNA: TGCAGCGTGAGGGGGGGTAATCGCCAGACCCAGTACTTC.

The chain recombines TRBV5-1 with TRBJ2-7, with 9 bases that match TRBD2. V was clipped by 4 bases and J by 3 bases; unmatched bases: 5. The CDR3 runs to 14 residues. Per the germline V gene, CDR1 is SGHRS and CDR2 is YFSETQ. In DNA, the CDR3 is TGCGCCAGCAGCGGGGGGACTAGCTTCTACGAGCAGTACTTC. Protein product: CASSGGTSFYEQYF.

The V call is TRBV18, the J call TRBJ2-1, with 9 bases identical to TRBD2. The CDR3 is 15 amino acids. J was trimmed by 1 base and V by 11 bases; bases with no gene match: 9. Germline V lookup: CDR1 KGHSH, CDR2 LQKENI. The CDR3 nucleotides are TGTGCCGGGACTGGAGCGGGAGGATCCTACAATGAGCAGTTCTTC. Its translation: CAGTGAGGSYNEQFF.

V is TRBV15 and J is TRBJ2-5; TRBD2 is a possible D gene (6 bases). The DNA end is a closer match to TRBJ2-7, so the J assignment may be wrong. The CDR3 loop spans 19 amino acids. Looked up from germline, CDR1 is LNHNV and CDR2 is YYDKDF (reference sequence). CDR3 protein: CATSRDNLLDVAASYEQYF. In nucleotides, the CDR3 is TGTGCCACCAGCAGAGATAACCTGCTTGACGTAGCGGCCTCCTACGAGCAGTACTTC.

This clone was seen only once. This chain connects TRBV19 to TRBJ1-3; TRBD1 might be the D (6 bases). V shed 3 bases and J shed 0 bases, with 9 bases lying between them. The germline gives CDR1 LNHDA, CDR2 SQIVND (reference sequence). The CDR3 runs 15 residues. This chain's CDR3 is CASSMVDSSGNTIYF. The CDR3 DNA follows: TGTGCCAGTAGTATGGTGGACAGCTCTGGAAACACCATATATTTT. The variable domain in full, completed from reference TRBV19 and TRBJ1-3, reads DGGITQSPKYLFRKEGQNVTLSCEQNLNHDAMYWYRQDPGQGLRLIYYSQIVNDFQKGDIAEGYSVSREKKESFPLTVTSAQKNPTAFYLCASSMVDSSGNTIYFGEGSWLTVV.

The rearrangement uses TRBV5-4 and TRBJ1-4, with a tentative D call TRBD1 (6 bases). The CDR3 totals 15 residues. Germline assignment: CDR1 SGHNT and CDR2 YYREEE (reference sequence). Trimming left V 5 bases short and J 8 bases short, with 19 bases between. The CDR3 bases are TGTGCCAGCAGTCCTACAGGGATGGTAGGCGAAAAACTGTTTTTT. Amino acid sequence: CASSPTGMVGEKLFF.

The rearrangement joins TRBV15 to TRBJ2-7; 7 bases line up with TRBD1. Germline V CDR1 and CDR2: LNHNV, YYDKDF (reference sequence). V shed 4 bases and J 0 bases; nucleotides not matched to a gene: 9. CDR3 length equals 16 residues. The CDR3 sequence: CATSTGGILSSYEQYF. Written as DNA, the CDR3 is TGTGCCACCAGCACAGGGGGTATACTCAGCTCCTACGAGCAGTACTTC.

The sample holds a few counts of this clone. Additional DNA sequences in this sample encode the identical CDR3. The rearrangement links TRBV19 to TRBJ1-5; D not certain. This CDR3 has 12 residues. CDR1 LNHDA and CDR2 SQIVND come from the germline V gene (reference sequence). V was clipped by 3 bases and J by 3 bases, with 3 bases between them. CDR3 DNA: TGTGCCAGTAGTATTGTCAATCAGCCCCAGCATTTT. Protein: CASSIVNQPQHF.

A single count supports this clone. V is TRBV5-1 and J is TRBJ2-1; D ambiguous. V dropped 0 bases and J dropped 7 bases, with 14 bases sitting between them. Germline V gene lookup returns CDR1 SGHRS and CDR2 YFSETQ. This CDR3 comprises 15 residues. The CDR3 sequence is CASSLGGGVQNEQFF. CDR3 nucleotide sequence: TGCGCCAGCAGCTTGGGCGGCGGAGTTCAGAATGAGCAGTTCTTC.

CDR3 protein: CAISESKHEQFF. Written as DNA, the CDR3 is TGTGCCATCAGTGAGTCGAAACATGAGCAGTTCTTC. The chain combines TRBV10-3 with TRBJ2-1; D is unclear. The CDR3 is 12 amino acids. Trimming left V 0 bases short and J 8 bases short, with 5 bases between. The germline gives CDR1 ENHRY, CDR2 SYGVKD.

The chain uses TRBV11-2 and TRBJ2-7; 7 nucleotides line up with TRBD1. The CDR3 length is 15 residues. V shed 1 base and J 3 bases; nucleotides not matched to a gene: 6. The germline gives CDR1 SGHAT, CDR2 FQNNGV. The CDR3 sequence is CASSLVRGQFYEQYF. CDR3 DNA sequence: TGTGCCAGCAGCTTAGTGAGGGGACAGTTCTACGAGCAGTACTTC.

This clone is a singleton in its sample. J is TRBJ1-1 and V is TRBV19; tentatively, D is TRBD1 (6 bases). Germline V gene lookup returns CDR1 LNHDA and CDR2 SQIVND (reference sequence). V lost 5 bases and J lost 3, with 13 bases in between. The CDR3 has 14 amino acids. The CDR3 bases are TGTGCCAGTAGTCGATGGGGGCGGGACACTGAAGCTTTCTTT. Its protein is CASSRWGRDTEAFF.

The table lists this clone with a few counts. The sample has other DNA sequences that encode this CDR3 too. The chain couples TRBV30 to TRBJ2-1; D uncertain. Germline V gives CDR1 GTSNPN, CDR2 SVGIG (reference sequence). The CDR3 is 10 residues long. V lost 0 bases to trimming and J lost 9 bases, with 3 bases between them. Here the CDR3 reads CAWSVGEQFF. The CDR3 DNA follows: TGTGCCTGGAGTGTGGGTGAGCAGTTCTTC. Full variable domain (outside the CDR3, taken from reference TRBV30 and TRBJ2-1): SQTIHQWPATLVQPVGSPLSLECTVEGTSNPNLYWYRQAAGRGLQLLFYSVGIGQISSEVPQNLSASRPQDRQFILSSKKLLLSDSGFYLCAWSVGEQFFGPGTRLTVL.

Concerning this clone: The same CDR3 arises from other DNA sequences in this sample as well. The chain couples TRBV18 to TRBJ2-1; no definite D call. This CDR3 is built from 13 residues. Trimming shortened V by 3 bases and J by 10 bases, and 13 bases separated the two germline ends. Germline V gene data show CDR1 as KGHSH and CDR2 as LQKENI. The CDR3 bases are TGTGCCAGCTCACCCCCTGGTCGTGACGAGCAGTTCTTC. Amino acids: CASSPPGRDEQFF.

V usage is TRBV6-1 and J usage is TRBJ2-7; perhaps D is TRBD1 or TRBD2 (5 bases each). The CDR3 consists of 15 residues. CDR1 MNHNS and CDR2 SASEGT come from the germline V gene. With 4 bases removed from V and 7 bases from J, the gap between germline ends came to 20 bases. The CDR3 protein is CASSAAGTRIGEQYF. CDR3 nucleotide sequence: TGTGCCAGCAGTGCCGCCGGGACCCGAATCGGGGAGCAGTACTTC.

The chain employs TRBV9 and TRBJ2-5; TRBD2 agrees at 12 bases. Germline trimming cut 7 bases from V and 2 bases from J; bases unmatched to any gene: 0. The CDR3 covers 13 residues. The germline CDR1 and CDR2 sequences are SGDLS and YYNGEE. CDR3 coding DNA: TGTGCCAGCGGGACTAGCGGGCAAGAGACCCAGTACTTC. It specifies CASGTSGQETQYF.

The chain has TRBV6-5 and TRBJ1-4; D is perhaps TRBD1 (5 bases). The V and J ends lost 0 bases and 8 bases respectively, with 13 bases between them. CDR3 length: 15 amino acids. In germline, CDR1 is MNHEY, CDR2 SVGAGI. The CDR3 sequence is CASSYSLRAAEKLFF. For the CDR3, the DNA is TGTGCCAGCAGTTACTCCCTCAGGGCGGCGGAAAAACTGTTTTTT.

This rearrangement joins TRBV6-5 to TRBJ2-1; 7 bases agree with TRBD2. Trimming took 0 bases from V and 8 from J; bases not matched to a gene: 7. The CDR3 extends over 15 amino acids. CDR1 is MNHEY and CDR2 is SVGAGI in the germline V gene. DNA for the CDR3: TGTGCCAGCAGTTACTCGGGCGGGAGTGGGGATGAGCAGTTCTTC. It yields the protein CASSYSGGSGDEQFF.

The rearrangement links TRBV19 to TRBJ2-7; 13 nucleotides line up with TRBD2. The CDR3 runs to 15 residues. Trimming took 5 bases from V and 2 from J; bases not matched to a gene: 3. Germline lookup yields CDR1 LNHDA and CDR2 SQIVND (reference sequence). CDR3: CASSGLAGATYEQYF. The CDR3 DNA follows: TGTGCCAGTAGTGGACTAGCGGGAGCCACCTACGAGCAGTACTTC.

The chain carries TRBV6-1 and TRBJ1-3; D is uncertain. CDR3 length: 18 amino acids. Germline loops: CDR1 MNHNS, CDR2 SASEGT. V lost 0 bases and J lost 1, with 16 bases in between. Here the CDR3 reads CASSEAILVRPSGNTIYF. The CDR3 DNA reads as TGTGCCAGCAGTGAAGCTATATTGGTCCGACCTTCTGGAAACACCATATATTTT.

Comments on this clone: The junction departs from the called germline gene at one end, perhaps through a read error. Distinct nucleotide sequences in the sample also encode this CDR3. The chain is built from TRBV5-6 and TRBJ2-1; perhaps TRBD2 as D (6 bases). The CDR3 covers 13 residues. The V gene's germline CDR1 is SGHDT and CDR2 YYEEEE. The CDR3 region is CASSLAGTNEQFF. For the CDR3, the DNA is TGTGCCAGCAGTTTGGCGGGAACGAATGAGCAGTTCTTC.

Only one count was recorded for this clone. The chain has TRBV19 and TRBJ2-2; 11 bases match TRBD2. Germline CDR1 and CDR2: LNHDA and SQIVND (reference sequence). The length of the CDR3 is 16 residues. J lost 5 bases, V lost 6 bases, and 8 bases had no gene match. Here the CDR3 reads CASRTTSGRMTGELFF. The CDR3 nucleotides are TGTGCCAGTAGGACAACTAGCGGGAGAATGACCGGGGAGCTGTTTTTT.

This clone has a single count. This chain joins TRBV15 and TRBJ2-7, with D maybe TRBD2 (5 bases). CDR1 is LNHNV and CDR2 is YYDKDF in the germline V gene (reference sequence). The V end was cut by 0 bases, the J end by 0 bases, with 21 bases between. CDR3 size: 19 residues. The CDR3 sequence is CATSRDPPRRQAPSYEQYF. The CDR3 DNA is TGTGCCACCAGCAGAGACCCTCCCAGGAGGCAGGCGCCCTCCTACGAGCAGTACTTC. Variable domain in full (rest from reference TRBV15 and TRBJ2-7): DAMVIQNPRYQVTQFGKPVTLSCSQTLNHNVMYWYQQKSSQAPKLLFHYYDKDFNNEADTPDNFQSRRPNTSFCFLDIRSPGLGDTAMYLCATSRDPPRRQAPSYEQYFGPGTRLTVT.

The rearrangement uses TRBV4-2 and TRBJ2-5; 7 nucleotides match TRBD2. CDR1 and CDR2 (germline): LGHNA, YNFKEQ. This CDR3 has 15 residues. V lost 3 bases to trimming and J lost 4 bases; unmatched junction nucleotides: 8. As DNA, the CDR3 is TGTGCCAGCAGCCAGCAGGAGGGCGGGGGAGAGACCCAGTACTTC. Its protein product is CASSQQEGGGETQYF.

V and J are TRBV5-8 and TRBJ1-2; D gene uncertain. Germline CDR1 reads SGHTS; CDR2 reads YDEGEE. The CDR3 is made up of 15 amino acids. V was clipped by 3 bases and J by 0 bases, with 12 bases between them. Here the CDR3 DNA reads TGTGCCAGCAGCTCTCCGGGATATCCTAACTATGGCTACACCTTC. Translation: CASSSPGYPNYGYTF.

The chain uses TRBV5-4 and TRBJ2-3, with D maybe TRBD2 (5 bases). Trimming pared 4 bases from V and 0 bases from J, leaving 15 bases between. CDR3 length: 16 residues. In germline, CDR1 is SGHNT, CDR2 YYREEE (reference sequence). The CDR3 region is CASSRTVLRSTDTQYF. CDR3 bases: TGTGCCAGCAGCCGGACTGTTTTGCGGAGCACAGATACGCAGTATTTT.